These 14 T cell receptor beta chains were sequenced from one sample in a study of regulatory T cells in long-lasting Graves disease. Libraries of TCR beta came from iRepertoire HTBI primers plus Arm-PCR of CDR3 regions. MiXCR, applied by TCRdb to the multiplex PCR reads, yields one record per CDR3 protein. Here the sample spans about 460,000 distinct CDR3 sequences, about 14% being singletons. Regarding time point: newly diagnosed GD, antithyroid drugs for less than 3 months. PBMCs provided the RNA from which the TCR library was made. This sample was shared with a second study, whose subject was T cells in Graves' hyperthyroidism and ophthalmopathy.

The sequencing used peripheral blood mononuclear cells (PBMCs), collected at new diagnosis, from a patient treated with antithyroid drugs. The receptors stem from a woman aged 45 to 65 with Graves disease.

This clonotype was observed a few times. This chain links TRBV2 with TRBJ2-7; D may correspond to TRBD1 or TRBD2 (5 bases each). The CDR3 has 16 amino acids. V was pared by 3 bases and J by 4 bases, with 19 bases between. Germline-derived CDR1 and CDR2 are SNHLY and FYNNEI. The chain's CDR3 is CASSDTLGRGGYEQYF. For the CDR3, the DNA is TGTGCCAGCAGTGACACCCTTGGCCGGGGCGGGTACGAGCAGTACTTC.

This clonotype has just a few counts. The chain combines TRBV12-3 or TRBV12-4 with TRBJ1-6, with D perhaps matching TRBD1 (6 bases). CDR3 length: 15 residues. Trimming left V 10 bases short and J 5 bases short, with 18 bases between. The CDR3 spells CATPYRDRDNSPLHF. The CDR3 region has the DNA TGTGCCACCCCGTACAGGGACCGGGATAATTCACCCCTCCACTTT.

This chain joins TRBV28 and TRBJ2-6; tentatively, D is TRBD2 (6 bases). V was clipped by 5 bases and J by 0 bases, with 17 bases between them. This CDR3 has 18 amino acids. The germline CDR1 and CDR2 sequences are MDHEN and SYDVKM. The CDR3 protein is CASSEASGRSSGANVLTF. CDR3 DNA sequence: TGTGCCAGCAGTGAGGCTAGTGGGAGGAGCTCTGGGGCCAACGTCCTGACTTTC.

The sample holds a few counts of this clonotype. The chain carries TRBV6-4 and TRBJ1-5; 8 positions match TRBD1. Germline V gene sequence: CDR1 MRHNA, CDR2 SNTAGT. V shed 6 bases, J shed 5 bases, and the junction held 6 bases outside the gene matches. The length of the CDR3 is 14 residues. The CDR3 spells CASRGDRYYQPQHF. Here the CDR3 DNA reads TGTGCCAGCAGGGGGGACAGGTATTATCAGCCCCAGCATTTT.

The chain links TRBV3-1 to TRBJ2-7, with D possibly called TRBD1 or TRBD2 (6 bases each). The J call may be mistaken, given a closer DNA end match to TRBJ2-5. In germline, CDR1 is LGHDT, CDR2 YNNKEL (reference sequence). The CDR3 runs to 14 residues. The CDR3 sequence is CASSQERGGETQYF. CDR3 DNA: TGTGCCAGCAGCCAAGAACGAGGGGGGGAGACCCAGTACTTC.

This clonotype was seen ten or more times. V gene TRBV30 combines with J gene TRBJ2-7, with D maybe TRBD2 (6 bases). V was shortened by 0 bases and J by 3 bases, with 15 bases between the two germline ends. The CDR3 has 15 residues. CDR1 is GTSNPN, CDR2 SVGIG, per germline (reference sequence). The chain's CDR3 is CAWSVPILADYEQYF. DNA for the CDR3: TGTGCCTGGAGTGTACCCATACTAGCTGACTACGAGCAGTACTTC.

The rearrangement links TRBV13 to TRBJ2-1; D gene unclear. V dropped 2 bases and J dropped 6 bases, with 23 bases sitting between them. The CDR3 has 18 residues. CDR1 and CDR2 (germline): PRHDT, FYEKMQ (reference sequence). CDR3 nucleotides: TGTGCCAGCAGCTTACCCCCACACGAGGACCCTACGTCCAATGAGCAGTTCTTC. Translated, it gives CASSLPPHEDPTSNEQFF.

V and J are TRBV7-9 and TRBJ2-1; D ambiguous. From germline, CDR1 is SEHNR and CDR2 FQNEAQ (reference sequence). The V and J ends lost 2 bases and 8 bases respectively, with 7 bases between them. This CDR3 has 12 amino acids. CDR3: CASSLRPDEQFF. For the CDR3, the DNA is TGTGCCAGCAGCTTACGCCCGGATGAGCAGTTCTTC.

This clonotype appeared many times. The rearrangement uses TRBV3-1 and TRBJ1-4, with 8 nucleotides matching TRBD1. V shed 2 bases, J shed 7 bases, and the junction held 9 bases outside the gene matches. The CDR3 totals 16 residues. Germline V gene data show CDR1 as LGHDT and CDR2 as YNNKEL (reference sequence). CDR3 loop: CASSQMGQDPPEKLFF. Here the CDR3 DNA reads TGTGCCAGCAGCCAAATGGGACAGGACCCACCTGAAAAACTGTTTTTT.

V usage is TRBV7-9 and J usage is TRBJ1-5; 7 nucleotides match TRBD1. Germline CDR1 reads SEHNR; CDR2 reads FQNEAQ (reference sequence). The CDR3 covers 16 residues. V trimming: 2 bases; J trimming: 2 bases; junction bases outside the gene matches: 6. The CDR3 loop is CASSLQGTVGNQPQHF. CDR3 nucleotides: TGTGCCAGCAGCTTACAGGGGACAGTGGGCAATCAGCCCCAGCATTTT. The whole variable domain, remainder taken from reference TRBV7-9 and TRBJ1-5, is DTGVSQNPRHKITKRGQNVTFRCDPISEHNRLYWYRQTLGQGPEFLTYFQNEAQLEKSRLLSDRFSAERPKGSFSTLEIQRTEQGDSAMYLCASSLQGTVGNQPQHFGDGTRLSIL.

The rearrangement links TRBV28 to TRBJ2-3; 8 bases line up with TRBD2. The J call is doubtful: the DNA matches TRBJ2-5 better. The length of the CDR3 is 16 residues. Germline CDR1 and CDR2: MDHEN and SYDVKM. CDR3 nucleotides: TGTGCCAGCCCCCCCCGGGGGGGGGGGGGGGTAGAGACCCAGTACTTC. This gives the protein CASPPRGGGGVETQYF.

The chain carries TRBV5-1 and TRBJ2-1; 7 bases are a match to TRBD2. V lost 4 bases to trimming and J lost 3 bases; unmatched junction nucleotides: 4. Germline V gene sequence: CDR1 SGHRS, CDR2 YFSETQ. The CDR3 runs 14 residues. For the CDR3, the DNA is TGCGCCAGCAGCGGGCGGGGGATCTACAATGAGCAGTTCTTC. Encoded protein: CASSGRGIYNEQFF.

The table lists this clonotype with a few counts. The V and J genes are TRBV6-1 and TRBJ1-5; D remains unclear. Trimming took 4 bases from V and 3 from J, leaving 7 bases between them. The CDR3 runs to 13 residues. CDR1 is MNHNS, CDR2 SASEGT, per germline. DNA of the CDR3: TGTGCCAGCAGTGTTTGGTTCAATCAGCCCCAGCATTTT. Protein sequence: CASSVWFNQPQHF.

This chain uses TRBV6-5 with TRBJ2-2, with a tentative D call TRBD2 (6 bases). CDR1 MNHEY and CDR2 SVGAGI come from the germline V gene. With 2 bases removed from V and 4 bases from J, the gap between germline ends came to 14 bases. This CDR3 has 16 amino acids. CDR3 sequence: CASSYRGTSTTGELFF. The DNA for the CDR3 is TGTGCCAGCAGTTACCGCGGTACTAGCACCACCGGGGAGCTGTTTTTT.